These T cell receptor beta chains were read from a single sample in a study of EBV T-cell therapy then PD-1 blockade in nasopharyngeal carcinoma. The data were produced by immunoSEQ multiplex PCR, yet TCRdb's version contains in-frame clones alone and is incomplete. This table has tens of thousands of clones, about 86% appearing once. Their specific antigens are unknown. The input for sequencing was CD8+ T cells from blood, taken at approximately day 260 from a patient whose treatment included autologous EBV-specific T cells and nivolumab. These receptors all come from a man aged 35 to 55 with nasopharyngeal carcinoma. Both conserved end residues are part of each CDR3. Fields, in order: clone size, V gene, CDR3 length, J gene, CDR3 protein. Not every row has a clone size; where given, it reads once, few, many or a size class.

.	TRBV7-9	13	TRBJ2-7	CASSLARAGEQYF
.	TRBV6-1	18	TRBJ2-7	CASSVTVPGGSGSYEQYF
.	TRBV5-5	16	TRBJ1-5	CASSLGTANSNQPQHF
.	TRBV4-1	16	TRBJ2-3	CASSQELATHTDAQYF
.	TRBV4-3	15	TRBJ1-4	CASSQSTTLNEKLFF
.	TRBV4-3	16	TRBJ2-3	CASSQDRGRRTDTQYF
.	TRBV9	14	TRBJ1-2	CASSPGGGYYGYTF
.	TRBV4-3	17	TRBJ2-1	CASSQAPPGHEGDEQFF
.	TRBV29-1	13	TRBJ2-1	CSAHLAGAYEQFF
.	TRBV11-1	13	TRBJ2-5	CASSLTDQETQYF
.	TRBV7-3	15	TRBJ2-3	CASSLTRSGRDTQYF
once	TRBV7-8	15	TRBJ1-4	CASSSSGQGREKLFF
.	TRBV4-3	12	TRBJ2-7	CASSQGGYEQYF
.	TRBV5-8	14	TRBJ1-5	CASSPGTGVQPQHF
.	TRBV6-2/TRBV6-3	16	TRBJ1-2	CASSYFPEKVTYGYTF
.	TRBV6-5	15	TRBJ2-2	CASSGLAGGNGELFF
.	TRBV4-1	17	TRBJ1-3	CASSHISGTVSGNTIYF
.	TRBV27	12	TRBJ2-1	CASSLARDQQFF
once	TRBV12-3/TRBV12-4	13	TRBJ1-2	CASSLGGSYGYTF
.	TRBV5-5	16	TRBJ1-6	CASSFRGLSYNSPLHF
.	TRBV15	14	TRBJ1-2	CATSRDHGGDGYTF
.	TRBV2	12	TRBJ1-2	CASSVAGNGYTF
.	TRBV7-2	16	TRBJ2-5	CASSLGTSGGEETQYF
.	TRBV7-2	15	TRBJ2-7	CASSLRPRGSYEQYF
.	TRBV5-6	14	TRBJ2-7	CASSAALGTYEQYF
.	TRBV19	13	TRBJ2-1	CASSIGGGYEQFF
many	TRBV6-2/TRBV6-3	15	TRBJ1-4	CASSYSTGAYEKLFF
.	TRBV30	12	TRBJ2-2	CAWEWNTGELFF
.	TRBV6-2/TRBV6-3	14	TRBJ1-2	CASSFFQGAYGYTF
.	TRBV24-1	13	TRBJ2-1	CATSDSWGVEQFF
.	TRBV7-9	14	TRBJ1-1	CASSLDLGYTEAFF
.	TRBV7-2	14	TRBJ2-7	CASSLPRTGSEQYF
.	TRBV7-9	14	TRBJ1-6	CASSPLPGNSPLHF
.	TRBV6-2/TRBV6-3	14	TRBJ2-5	CASSNLQGWETQYF
.	TRBV2	15	TRBJ2-7	CASSDRTGSPIEQYF
.	TRBV9	15	TRBJ1-5	CASSDTGDPNQPQHF
.	TRBV4-3	15	TRBJ2-4	CASSHLGLAKNIQYF
.	TRBV4-1	16	TRBJ2-1	CASSPPGTGAYNEQFF
.	TRBV14	15	TRBJ2-2	CASSQRDRGLEELFF
.	TRBV6-5	15	TRBJ2-5	CASSYYSIPGETQYF
.	TRBV12-3/TRBV12-4	13	TRBJ2-3	CATSKPLGDTQYF
.	TRBV2	17	TRBJ1-6	CASSGDRVLAYNSPLHF
.	TRBV7-9	12	TRBJ2-5	CASRGAKETQYF
.	TRBV4-3	16	TRBJ2-2	CASSQIRSLYTGELFF
.	TRBV7-6	15	TRBJ1-3	CASSSLIDSGNTIYF
.	TRBV28	16	TRBJ2-7	CASSSDGQGKWYEQYF
.	TRBV6-5	13	TRBJ2-2	CATGRSIGGELFF
few	TRBV9	16	TRBJ2-7	CASTPGQGPSSYEQYF
.	TRBV27	17	TRBJ2-5	CASSLSTQRGRGETQYF
.	TRBV9	15	TRBJ2-7	CASSPSRGSSYEQYF
once	TRBV13	15	TRBJ2-7	CASRAEGPSSYEQYF
.	TRBV28	17	TRBJ1-6	CASSAVEYRDTNSPLHF
.	TRBV27	13	TRBJ2-1	CASSLLPDYEQFF